This is a list of T cell receptor beta chains from one sample in a study of T-cell memory formation after mild COVID-19. TCRdb itself ran the 5' RACE reads through MiXCR, one entry per CDR3 protein. Of approximately 60,000 distinct CDR3 sequences in the sample, more than 9% were seen once. Material for sequencing was PBMCs or a T cell subset sorted from them (not recorded which). Receptor source: a man aged 18 to 29 who had mild COVID-19 (a few samples of this study predate the infection). Cell type and time point are not known. The CDR3 runs from the conserved cysteine through the conserved F or W. The D gene is left open where the match is weak. Rows may omit the clone size; those that give it use once, few, many or a size class.

CDR3 length: 13
V gene: TRBV4-3
J gene: TRBJ1-3
D gene: NA
clone size: few
CDR3 protein: CASSQVRGNTIYF
CDR3 DNA: TGCGCCAGCAGCCAAGTGAGGGGAAACACCATATATTTT

CDR3 length: 15
V gene: TRBV5-1
J gene: TRBJ1-2
D gene: NA
clone size: NA
CDR3 protein: CASRKGPGEIYGYTF
CDR3 DNA: TGCGCCAGCCGAAAGGGACCAGGGGAGATCTATGGCTACACCTTC

CDR3 length: 13
V gene: TRBV7-9
J gene: TRBJ1-2
D gene: NA
clone size: few
CDR3 protein: CASSLARQEGYTF
CDR3 DNA: TGTGCCAGCAGCTTAGCCCGGCAAGAGGGCTACACCTTC

CDR3 length: 12
V gene: TRBV2
J gene: TRBJ2-3
D gene: NA
clone size: NA
CDR3 protein: CASGIATDTQYF
CDR3 DNA: TGTGCCAGCGGTATAGCGACCGATACGCAGTATTTT

CDR3 length: 15
V gene: TRBV4-1
J gene: TRBJ1-5
D gene: TRBD1
clone size: few
CDR3 protein: CASSQGGQAGEPQHF
CDR3 DNA: TGCGCCAGCAGCCAAGGGGGACAGGCCGGGGAGCCCCAGCATTTT

CDR3 length: 15
V gene: TRBV6-1
J gene: TRBJ2-7
D gene: NA
clone size: few
CDR3 protein: CASTPNAGASYEQYF
CDR3 DNA: TGTGCCAGCACCCCGAATGCAGGGGCCTCCTACGAGCAGTACTTC

CDR3 length: 13
V gene: TRBV7-9
J gene: TRBJ1-1
D gene: NA
clone size: NA
CDR3 protein: CASSTDSNTEAFF
CDR3 DNA: TGTGCCAGCAGCACAGACAGTAACACTGAAGCTTTCTTT

CDR3 length: 14
V gene: TRBV19
J gene: TRBJ2-1
D gene: TRBD2
clone size: few
CDR3 protein: CASRPSGGHYEQFF
CDR3 DNA: TGTGCCAGCCGCCCTAGCGGGGGGCATTATGAGCAGTTCTTC

CDR3 length: 15
V gene: TRBV28
J gene: TRBJ2-5
D gene: TRBD1
clone size: NA
CDR3 protein: CASSHYRGLQETQYF
CDR3 DNA: TGTGCCAGCAGCCATTACAGGGGGCTGCAAGAGACCCAGTACTTC

CDR3 length: 13
V gene: TRBV12-3/TRBV12-4
J gene: TRBJ1-6
D gene: NA
clone size: few
CDR3 protein: CASSATRVSPLHF
CDR3 DNA: TGTGCCAGCAGTGCCACCCGGGTCTCACCCCTCCACTTT

CDR3 length: 12
V gene: TRBV12-3/TRBV12-4
J gene: TRBJ2-7
D gene: TRBD2
clone size: many
CDR3 protein: CASSLLAGGLYF
CDR3 DNA: TGTGCCAGCAGTTTACTAGCGGGGGGGCTGTACTTC

CDR3 length: 17
V gene: TRBV6-2/TRBV6-3
J gene: TRBJ2-1
D gene: TRBD2
clone size: NA
CDR3 protein: CASTSKAGGPSYNEQFF
CDR3 DNA: TGTGCCAGCACTTCAAAAGCGGGGGGCCCCTCCTACAATGAGCAGTTCTTC

CDR3 length: 14
V gene: TRBV7-2
J gene: TRBJ1-4
D gene: NA
clone size: NA
CDR3 protein: CASSPAGSPEKLFF
CDR3 DNA: TGTGCCAGCAGCCCAGCGGGGTCCCCTGAAAAACTGTTTTTT

CDR3 length: 15
V gene: TRBV5-5
J gene: TRBJ2-1
D gene: NA
clone size: NA
CDR3 protein: CASSFSGYPYNEQFF
CDR3 DNA: TGTGCCAGCAGCTTTTCAGGGTATCCCTACAATGAGCAGTTCTTC

CDR3 length: 14
V gene: TRBV5-1
J gene: TRBJ2-5
D gene: TRBD2
clone size: many
CDR3 protein: CASSLSGGEETQYF
CDR3 DNA: TGCGCCAGCAGCTTGTCCGGGGGGGAAGAGACCCAGTACTTC

CDR3 length: 14
V gene: TRBV12-3/TRBV12-4
J gene: TRBJ2-3
D gene: NA
clone size: few
CDR3 protein: CASSPPGRGDTQYF
CDR3 DNA: TGTGCCAGCAGTCCCCCGGGACGGGGAGATACGCAGTATTTT

CDR3 length: 14
V gene: TRBV12-3/TRBV12-4
J gene: TRBJ2-1
D gene: TRBD1
clone size: few
CDR3 protein: CASSWRQGAYEQFF
CDR3 DNA: TGTGCCAGCAGTTGGCGACAGGGGGCCTATGAGCAGTTCTTC

CDR3 length: 15
V gene: TRBV11-2
J gene: TRBJ2-5
D gene: TRBD2
clone size: many
CDR3 protein: CASSFSSGGRETQYF
CDR3 DNA: TGTGCCAGCAGCTTCTCTAGCGGGGGGCGAGAGACCCAGTACTTC